Shown below are 32 T cell receptor beta chains from a single sample sequenced in a study of regulatory T cells in long-lasting Graves disease. Regarding time point: newly diagnosed GD, antithyroid drugs for less than 3 months. Extracted RNA from PBMCs served as the source of the TCR library. Researchers made TCR beta libraries by using iRepertoire HTBI primers and running Arm-PCR on CDR3 regions. TCRdb passed the multiplex PCR reads through MiXCR, listing each CDR3 protein once. The sample has about 500,000 distinct CDR3 sequences, about 17% seen once; the top ten hold more than 9%. This sample also appeared in a second study, on T cells in Graves' hyperthyroidism and ophthalmopathy.

This material consisted of peripheral blood mononuclear cells (PBMCs), taken at new diagnosis, from a patient treated with antithyroid drugs. The origin of the receptors is a man aged 35 to 55 with Graves disease.

This chain connects TRBV2 to TRBJ1-5, with 8 bases aligning to TRBD1. The V and J ends lost 6 bases and 2 bases, in that order; junction bases with no gene match: 9. Germline CDR1 and CDR2: SNHLY and FYNNEI. The CDR3 has 16 amino acids. CDR3 bases: TGTGCCAGCAGCGGACAGGGAGGAGGAGGCAATCAGCCCCAGCATTTT. It is translated as CASSGQGGGGNQPQHF.

This clonotype was observed many times. The V and J genes are TRBV24-1 and TRBJ1-2; no clear D. This CDR3 spans 16 amino acids. Trimming stripped 3 bases from V and 4 bases from J, with 17 bases between. Per germline, CDR1 KGHDR and CDR2 SFDVKD. The DNA for the CDR3 is TGTGCCACCAGTGATAGTCGGGCGACAAATCTCTATGGCTACACCTTC. Its protein product is CATSDSRATNLYGYTF.

Here the CDR3 reads CASSVGTGMSEQYF. CDR3 DNA: TGCGCCAGCAGCGTCGGGACAGGTATGTCCGAGCAGTACTTC. The J gene is TRBJ2-7, the V gene TRBV5-1; 8 bases align to TRBD1. This CDR3 has 14 amino acids. Looked up from germline, CDR1 is SGHRS and CDR2 is YFSETQ. V trimming: 4 bases; J trimming: 6 bases; junction bases outside the gene matches: 9.

This clonotype showed up just a few times. The chain couples TRBV28 to TRBJ2-7; D not resolved. The CDR3 consists of 11 residues. Per germline, CDR1 MDHEN and CDR2 SYDVKM. Trimming stripped 5 bases from V and 5 bases from J, with 7 bases between. The CDR3 DNA reads as TGTGCCAGCAGTAACCCAAACGAGCAGTACTTC. Translated: CASSNPNEQYF. Using reference TRBV28 and TRBJ2-7 for the parts outside the CDR3, the full variable domain is DVKVTQSSRYLVKRTGEKVFLECVQDMDHENMFWYRQDPGLGLRLIYFSYDVKMKEKGDIPEGYSVSREKKERFSLILESASTNQTSMYLCASSNPNEQYFGPGTRLTVT.

This clonotype was seen at least ten times. The rearrangement joins TRBV20-1 to TRBJ2-7, with 11 positions matching TRBD2. In germline, CDR1 is DFQATT, CDR2 SNEGSKA (reference sequence). The CDR3 totals 17 residues. V was clipped by 0 bases and J by 1 base; unmatched bases: 8. CDR3: CSARDQKTSGTSYEQYF. For the CDR3, the DNA is TGCAGTGCTAGAGATCAAAAGACTAGCGGGACTTCCTACGAGCAGTACTTC.

Ten or more counts support this clonotype. V is TRBV12-3 or TRBV12-4 and J is TRBJ1-1, with 9 nucleotides matching TRBD1. The junction had 6 bases not matched to a gene; V was cut back by 4 bases and J by 6 bases. There are 14 residues in the CDR3. The CDR3 DNA reads TGTGCCAGCAGTTCTACAGGGGGCGCCCCTGAAGCTTTCTTT. Translated: CASSSTGGAPEAFF.

This clonotype was recorded many times. This chain uses TRBV12-3 or TRBV12-4 with TRBJ2-1, with D perhaps being TRBD1 or TRBD2 (5 bases each). The CDR3 totals 16 residues. Trimming shortened V by 5 bases and J by 2 bases, and 16 bases separated the two germline ends. The CDR3 DNA follows: TGTGCCAGCAGTCCAACACTTGGGGGAGCCTACAATGAGCAGTTCTTC. This encodes CASSPTLGGAYNEQFF.

The chain is built from TRBV9 and TRBJ1-2; D might be TRBD1 (5 bases). The V and J ends lost 1 base and 6 bases respectively, with 22 bases between them. This CDR3 is 17 amino acids long. Germline CDR1 SGDLS, CDR2 YYNGEE. The CDR3: CASSVTSGGALGDGYTF. The CDR3 bases are TGTGCCAGCAGCGTAACGTCCGGAGGGGCCTTAGGGGATGGCTACACCTTC. The full variable domain, completed using reference TRBV9 and TRBJ1-2, is DSGVTQTPKHLITATGQRVTLRCSPRSGDLSVYWYQQSLDQGLQFLIQYYNGEERAKGNILERFSAQQFPDLHSELNLSSLELGDSALYFCASSVTSGGALGDGYTFGSGTRLTVV.

This clonotype has ten or more counts. The chain's CDR3 is CASSLIPNNEQFF. CDR3 sequence (DNA): TGTGCCAGCAGTTTAATCCCCAACAATGAGCAGTTCTTC. The rearrangement links TRBV27 to TRBJ2-5; D remains unclear. The J call may be faulty, since TRBJ2-1 better matches the DNA end. The CDR3 is 13 residues long. CDR1 MNHEY and CDR2 SMNVEV come from the germline V gene (reference sequence).

The chain combines TRBV14 with TRBJ2-7; a weak D match, TRBD1 (5 bases). The CDR3 is 14 residues long. Germline CDR1 and CDR2: SGHDN and FVKESK. Deletions cut 0 bases from V and 3 bases from J, with 9 bases between. The CDR3 region is CASSQDRVLYEQYF. CDR3 in DNA: TGTGCCAGCAGCCAAGACAGGGTCCTCTACGAGCAGTACTTC.

This clonotype appeared many times. V gene TRBV3-1 combines with J gene TRBJ2-6; no clear D. The V gene lost 0 bases and the J gene lost 4 bases, with 1 base spanning the gap. Germline CDR1 LGHDT, CDR2 YNNKEL (reference sequence). This CDR3 has 13 residues. CDR3 bases: TGTGCCAGCAGCCAAGAAGGGGCCAACGTCCTGACTTTC. Encoded protein: CASSQEGANVLTF.

V gene TRBV29-1 combines with J gene TRBJ1-6; 7 bases line up with TRBD1. This CDR3 has 13 amino acids. CDR1 and CDR2 (germline): SQVTM, ANQGSEA. After removal of 4 bases from V and 6 bases from J, the junction contained 3 bases not matched to a gene. CDR3 sequence: CSVGRDSNSPLHF. CDR3 bases: TGCAGCGTTGGAAGGGACAGTAATTCACCCCTCCACTTT.

The chain links TRBV20-1 to TRBJ2-5, with TRBD1 matching 10 bases. The CDR3 is 13 residues long. CDR1 is DFQATT and CDR2 is SNEGSKA in the germline V gene (reference sequence). The ends lost 4 bases at V and 3 bases at J; junction bases unmatched: 2. The CDR3 spells CSAMDRGKETQYF. CDR3 coding DNA: TGCAGTGCTATGGACAGGGGGAAAGAGACCCAGTACTTC.

Many counts were recorded for this clonotype. CDR3 nucleotides: TGTGCCAGCAGTGCAGGACAGGGATACACCGGGGAGCTGTTTTTT. Translation: CASSAGQGYTGELFF. The chain combines TRBV27 with TRBJ2-2, with 8 bases identical to TRBD1. Trimming took 5 bases from V and 3 from J; bases not matched to a gene: 5. The length of the CDR3 is 15 residues. CDR1 MNHEY and CDR2 SMNVEV come from the germline V gene (reference sequence).

V usage is TRBV28 and J usage is TRBJ2-6, with D tentatively TRBD1 or TRBD2 (6 bases each). V was clipped by 7 bases and J by 0 bases, with 16 bases between them. This CDR3 spans 17 amino acids. Germline CDR1 MDHEN, CDR2 SYDVKM. In nucleotides, the CDR3 is TGTGCCAGCACCACCGGGGGCACCCACTCTGGGGCCAACGTCCTGACTTTC. Encoded protein: CASTTGGTHSGANVLTF.

This clonotype appeared a few times. The chain recombines TRBV19 with TRBJ1-5; D perhaps matches TRBD1 (5 bases). The germline V gene encodes CDR1 LNHDA and CDR2 SQIVND (reference sequence). V lost 5 bases, J lost 1 base, and 12 bases lay in between. This CDR3 spans 15 amino acids. The CDR3 nucleotides are TGTGCCAGTAGTCCGACAGAAAGAAGCAATCAGCCCCAGCATTTT. It translates to CASSPTERSNQPQHF.

This clonotype was picked up a small number of times. The CDR3 reads CASSEGGRSTDTQYF. In DNA form, the CDR3 reads TGTGCCAGCAGTGAAGGAGGTAGGAGCACAGATACGCAGTATTTT. The genes are TRBV6-1 and TRBJ2-3; D remains unclear. The V end lost 1 base, the J end lost 0 bases, and 8 bases lay between the germline ends. The CDR3 extends over 15 amino acids. Germline CDR1 reads MNHNS; CDR2 reads SASEGT.

This clonotype was picked up many times. This sequence joins TRBV27 and TRBJ2-1, with D uncertain. This CDR3 region has 17 residues. CDR1 is MNHEY and CDR2 is SMNVEV in the germline V gene (reference sequence). V shed 5 bases and J shed 7 bases, with 24 bases lying between them. The DNA for the CDR3 is TGTGCCAGCAGTCCCATCAATAGTGCGATAACGCAAAATGAGCAGTTCTTC. As protein: CASSPINSAITQNEQFF.

This clonotype was counted at least ten times. This rearrangement joins TRBV20-1 to TRBJ2-7, with TRBD2 matching over 13 bases. CDR1 and CDR2 (germline): DFQATT, SNEGSKA (reference sequence). The J segment lost 4 bases and the V segment lost 3 bases, leaving 12 bases of the junction unmatched. CDR3 length: 17 residues. The chain's CDR3 is CSARPLAGGPDSYEQYF. The CDR3 DNA follows: TGCAGTGCTAGGCCACTAGCGGGAGGGCCAGATAGTTACGAGCAGTACTTC.

This clonotype has ten or more counts. V gene TRBV20-1 combines with J gene TRBJ1-2, with D possibly being TRBD1 (5 bases). The CDR3 runs to 11 residues. V lost 3 bases and J 13 bases, leaving 15 bases between the germline ends. CDR1 and CDR2 (germline): DFQATT, SNEGSKA (reference sequence). CDR3 residues: CSASGAVLSTF. For the CDR3, the DNA is TGCAGTGCTAGCGGGGCAGTTCTATCCACCTTC.

This clonotype has at least ten counts. The V gene is TRBV12-3 or TRBV12-4, the J gene TRBJ2-1; the D call may be TRBD1 or TRBD2 (5 bases each). The CDR3 sequence is 15 residues long. Trimming stripped 4 bases from V and 5 bases from J, with 15 bases between. CDR3 region: CASSSNLGPDNEQFF. In DNA form, the CDR3 reads TGTGCCAGCAGTTCGAACTTGGGACCAGACAATGAGCAGTTCTTC.

This clonotype was picked up many times. The CDR3 nucleotides are TGTGCCTGGACGAGGGGTGATCAGCCCCAGCATTTT. Encoded protein: CAWTRGDQPQHF. The chain couples TRBV30 to TRBJ1-5, with D perhaps matching TRBD1 (5 bases). Trimming stripped 4 bases from V and 5 bases from J, with 9 bases between. CDR3 length: 12 amino acids. Germline V gives CDR1 GTSNPN, CDR2 SVGIG (reference sequence). The full variable domain, rest sourced from reference TRBV30 and TRBJ1-5, is SQTIHQWPATLVQPVGSPLSLECTVEGTSNPNLYWYRQAAGRGLQLLFYSVGIGQISSEVPQNLSASRPQDRQFILSSKKLLLSDSGFYLCAWTRGDQPQHFGDGTRLSIL.

Many counts were recorded for this clonotype. The rearrangement uses TRBV2 and TRBJ2-7; D could derive from TRBD1 or TRBD2 (6 bases each). The V gene lost 5 bases and the J gene lost 0 bases, with 14 bases spanning the gap. The CDR3 is made up of 15 amino acids. The germline V gene encodes CDR1 SNHLY and CDR2 FYNNEI. In DNA form, the CDR3 reads TGTGCCAGCAGTCAGGGGAGGACCTCCTCCTACGAGCAGTACTTC. This sequence encodes CASSQGRTSSYEQYF.

This clonotype was counted at least ten times. This rearrangement joins TRBV10-3 to TRBJ2-7; D gene uncertain. Germline V CDR1 and CDR2: ENHRY, SYGVKD. The CDR3 has 13 amino acids. The V and J ends lost 0 bases and 4 bases respectively, with 7 bases between them. The CDR3 nucleotides read TGTGCCATCAGTGAGTCGGGGTTTTACGAGCAGTACTTC. This encodes CAISESGFYEQYF.

This clonotype has a count of ten or more. At one boundary the junction diverges from the germline segment, which might be a read error. The V gene is TRBV5-1, the J gene TRBJ2-5; TRBD1 agrees at 8 bases. CDR1 is SGHRS and CDR2 is YFSETQ in the germline V gene. The CDR3 spans 15 residues. CDR3 DNA: TGTGCCAGCAGCACCCGGACAGGGCTTGGGGAGACCCAGTACTTC. Translation: CASSTRTGLGETQYF.

This clonotype was picked up many times. This sequence joins TRBV6-1 and TRBJ2-5; TRBD1 agrees at 8 bases. In germline, CDR1 is MNHNS, CDR2 SASEGT. The CDR3 is 15 amino acids. J was trimmed by 3 bases and V by 1 base; bases with no gene match: 4. CDR3 protein: CASSEGTGIEETQYF. Written as DNA, the CDR3 is TGTGCCAGCAGTGAAGGGACAGGGATAGAAGAGACCCAGTACTTC.

This clonotype was seen only a few times. A read error may explain this, as a much larger clone is one base away. The chain has TRBV28 and TRBJ2-7; D remains unclear. Germline V gene sequence: CDR1 MDHEN, CDR2 SYDVKM. This CDR3 has 15 amino acids. Trimming pared 3 bases from V and 7 bases from J, leaving 19 bases between. CDR3 coding DNA: TGTGCCAGCAGTTTGGTTGTGGGCGGATACAATGAGCAGTACTTC. This codes for CASSLVVGGYNEQYF.

The rearrangement uses TRBV29-1 and TRBJ2-7, with 7 positions matching TRBD2. V was pared by 6 bases and J by 0 bases, with 2 bases of the junction left unmatched. Germline V gives CDR1 SQVTM, CDR2 ANQGSEA. This CDR3 spans 12 amino acids. CDR3 sequence reads: CSVLAVSYEQYF. The CDR3 DNA is TGCAGCGTCCTAGCGGTCTCCTACGAGCAGTACTTC.

This clonotype was observed at least ten times. The gene calls are TRBV20-1 and TRBJ2-3; 7 bases fit TRBD2. This CDR3 comprises 14 residues. The V gene's germline CDR1 is DFQATT and CDR2 SNEGSKA (reference sequence). The V and J ends lost 6 bases and 4 bases, in that order; junction bases with no gene match: 10. CDR3 sequence (DNA): TGCAGTGCACTAAAGCGGGAAGGCTCAGATACGCAGTATTTT. Its translation: CSALKREGSDTQYF.

This clonotype was detected many times. The gene calls are TRBV2 and TRBJ2-3, with 9 positions matching TRBD2. Germline lookup yields CDR1 SNHLY and CDR2 FYNNEI. The length of the CDR3 is 15 residues. V gave up 8 bases and J gave up 5 bases; unmatched junction bases: 11. For the CDR3, the DNA is TGTGCCAGCTCACCGGGAGCGGGAGGACGAGATACGCAGTATTTT. The encoded protein is CASSPGAGGRDTQYF.

This rearrangement joins TRBV6-2 or TRBV6-3 to TRBJ2-2, with D maybe TRBD2 (5 bases). V was shortened by 5 bases and J by 0 bases, with 13 bases between the two germline ends. This CDR3 comprises 16 residues. The germline CDR1 and CDR2 sequences are MNHEY and SVGEGT. The CDR3 is CASSLPRAPNTGELFF. CDR3 nucleotides: TGTGCCAGCAGTCTCCCGCGGGCTCCGAACACCGGGGAGCTGTTTTTT.

This clonotype was counted at least ten times. J is TRBJ1-1 and V is TRBV7-9; D is unresolved. The CDR3 is made up of 13 amino acids. V lost 4 bases and J lost 1, with 7 bases in between. Germline loops: CDR1 SEHNR, CDR2 FQNEAQ (reference sequence). CDR3: CASSYAGNTEAFF. The CDR3 region has the DNA TGTGCCAGCAGCTACGCAGGGAACACTGAAGCTTTCTTT. Full variable domain (remainder filled in from reference TRBV7-9 and TRBJ1-1): DTGVSQNPRHKITKRGQNVTFRCDPISEHNRLYWYRQTLGQGPEFLTYFQNEAQLEKSRLLSDRFSAERPKGSFSTLEIQRTEQGDSAMYLCASSYAGNTEAFFGQGTRLTVV.